The present T cell receptor beta chain was sequenced within a study of breast tumors, draining lymph nodes, adjacent tissues. Findings of the study overall: Luminal-like breast cancer showed significantly greater tumor-nontumor repertoire similarity than basal-like breast cancer did.

V was cut by 0 bases and J by 5 bases, with 8 bases left in between. CDR3 length: 13 residues. Germline CDR1 and CDR2: SGHTS and YDEGEE. TCRdb ran MiXCR on the multiplex PCR reads and lists one entry per CDR3 protein. The sample includes about 7,600 distinct CDR3 sequences, over 60% seen only once; the top ten take under 55%. In the case of this clonotype: Antigen: not known.

The origin of this receptor is a female donor with breast cancer. Some clones in this sample may be carry-over from other donors' samples. This chain links TRBV5-8 with TRBJ1-1; D is uncertain. Sequences were obtained from tumor-adjacent breast tissue. The CDR3 spells CASSLEQETEAFF. The CDR3 DNA is TGTGCCAGCAGCTTGGAGCAGGAAACTGAAGCTTTCTTT.